A single sample is the source of the 15 T cell receptor beta chains below, sequenced in a study of CD8 T cells in Susac syndrome. Random hexamers were used to reverse transcribe an amount of roughly 0.5 to 1 ug RNA. TCRdb re-called the immunoSEQ multiplex PCR reads with MiXCR, one entry per CDR3 protein. Of around 220,000 distinct CDR3 sequences listed, roughly 90% are singletons. The sequenced material came from CD8+ T cells from PBMCs. The receptor set was obtained from a human donor with multiple sclerosis.

The chain has TRBV3-1 and TRBJ2-2, with TRBD2 matching 10 bases. Trimming removed 0 bases from V and 6 bases from J; junction bases left unmatched: 13. This CDR3 comprises 19 residues. From germline, CDR1 is LGHDT and CDR2 YNNKEL (reference sequence). The CDR3 loop reads CASSQDMTRLAGRAGELFF. CDR3 bases: TGTGCCAGCAGCCAAGACATGACCAGACTAGCGGGTAGGGCCGGGGAGCTGTTTTTT. The whole variable domain, filled in from reference TRBV3-1 and TRBJ2-2, reads DTAVSQTPKYLVTQMGNDKSIKCEQNLGHDTMYWYKQDSKKFLKIMFSYNNKELIINETVPNRFSPKSPDKAHLNLHINSLELGDSAVYFCASSQDMTRLAGRAGELFFGEGSRLTVL.

As DNA, the CDR3 is TGTGCCAGCAGCTTAGTTAGTTACAATGAGCAGTTCTTC. This gives the protein CASSLVSYNEQFF. The chain combines TRBV7-9 with TRBJ2-1; D gene ambiguous. The CDR3 length is 13 residues. The germline V gene has CDR1 SEHNR and CDR2 FQNEAQ (reference sequence). V was trimmed by 1 base and J by 4 bases, leaving 5 bases between them.

The J gene is TRBJ2-1, the V gene TRBV6-5; D unclear. Germline assignment: CDR1 MNHEY and CDR2 SVGAGI. This CDR3 has 17 amino acids. Trimming took off 0 bases at V and 0 bases at J, with 12 bases between the two ends. CDR3 nucleotide sequence: TGTGCCAGCAGTTACTCGTCGGCCGCGTACTCCTACAATGAGCAGTTCTTC. Its protein product is CASSYSSAAYSYNEQFF.

The rearrangement joins TRBV27 to TRBJ2-1, with D perhaps given as TRBD1 or TRBD2 (7 bases each). Looked up from germline, CDR1 is MNHEY and CDR2 is SMNVEV (reference sequence). The CDR3 length is 14 residues. V was clipped by 3 bases and J by 5 bases, with 11 bases between them. The CDR3: CASSLQGGHNEQFF. The CDR3 DNA is TGTGCCAGCAGTTTGCAGGGGGGGCACAATGAGCAGTTCTTC.

The chain links TRBV25-1 to TRBJ2-3; possible D gene TRBD1, 6 bases. Germline V gives CDR1 MGHDK, CDR2 SYGVNS. V was shortened by 7 bases and J by 4 bases, with 18 bases between the two germline ends. The CDR3 runs 15 residues. This CDR3 is CASTPTGFSSDTQYF. As DNA, the CDR3 is TGTGCCAGCACCCCGACAGGATTCTCTTCAGATACGCAGTATTTT.

This chain links TRBV3-1 with TRBJ2-7; the match to TRBD2 covers 8 bases. Germline V lookup: CDR1 LGHDT, CDR2 YNNKEL (reference sequence). V was clipped by 0 bases and J by 2 bases; unmatched bases: 9. CDR3 length: 17 residues. The CDR3 nucleotides read TGTGCCAGCAGCCAAGATAGTAGGGGACTAGGCCCCTACGAGCAGTACTTC. This gives the protein CASSQDSRGLGPYEQYF.

This sequence joins TRBV13 and TRBJ2-2; 8 nucleotides agree with TRBD2. The CDR3 has 21 amino acids. V lost 0 bases and J lost 3; bases outside the gene matches: 18. Per germline, CDR1 PRHDT and CDR2 FYEKMQ (reference sequence). DNA of the CDR3: TGTGCCAGCAGCTTAGGCCGAGCGGGACTAGGGGATTTGACGGACACCGGGGAGCTGTTTTTT. Translated, it gives CASSLGRAGLGDLTDTGELFF.

The chain links TRBV27 to TRBJ2-1; 9 nucleotides match TRBD1. This CDR3 contains 15 residues. V shed 8 bases, J shed 3 bases, and the junction held 8 bases outside the gene matches. Looked up from germline, CDR1 is MNHEY and CDR2 is SMNVEV (reference sequence). The CDR3 sequence is CASRRTGAYYNEQFF. CDR3 nucleotides: TGTGCCAGCCGAAGGACAGGGGCGTACTACAATGAGCAGTTCTTC.

This chain joins TRBV6-2 or TRBV6-3 and TRBJ2-1; TRBD2 matches 10 bases. This CDR3 has 16 residues. Germline V gene data show CDR1 as MNHEY and CDR2 as SVGEGT. V lost 0 bases to trimming and J lost 5 bases; unmatched junction nucleotides: 4. The CDR3 DNA sequence: TGTGCCAGCAGTTACTCGGCTAGCGGGAGCCACAATGAGCAGTTCTTC. This encodes CASSYSASGSHNEQFF.

The chain recombines TRBV15 with TRBJ1-1; no firm D call. In germline, CDR1 is LNHNV, CDR2 YYDKDF (reference sequence). The CDR3 loop spans 15 amino acids. Trimming shortened V by 0 bases and J by 1 base, and 9 bases separated the two germline ends. The CDR3 is CATSRDLGANTEAFF. The CDR3 DNA follows: TGTGCCACCAGCAGAGACCTGGGAGCGAACACTGAAGCTTTCTTT.

This chain connects TRBV13 to TRBJ1-2; TRBD1 is a possible D gene (6 bases). Looked up from germline, CDR1 is PRHDT and CDR2 is FYEKMQ (reference sequence). The ends were cut back, 5 bases at V and 7 bases at J, with 14 bases in the middle. CDR3 length: 13 amino acids. CDR3 sequence reads: CASSPRTVRGYTF. The CDR3 nucleotides are TGTGCCAGCAGCCCCCGGACAGTGCGTGGCTACACCTTC.

The CDR3 region is CASSWDATYGYTF. The DNA for the CDR3 is TGTGCCAGCAGTTGGGACGCAACCTATGGCTACACCTTC. The chain couples TRBV25-1 to TRBJ1-2, with D possibly matching TRBD1 (5 bases). Trimming stripped 5 bases from V and 4 bases from J, with 11 bases between. The length of the CDR3 is 13 residues. Per the germline V gene, CDR1 is MGHDK and CDR2 is SYGVNS.

The chain joins TRBV19 to TRBJ2-7; D uncertain. V was cut by 0 bases and J by 2 bases, with 14 bases left in between. Germline CDR1 reads LNHDA; CDR2 reads SQIVND (reference sequence). The CDR3 length is 16 residues. The CDR3 sequence: CASSIDGVATTYEQYF. The CDR3 bases are TGTGCCAGTAGTATAGATGGGGTAGCTACTACCTACGAGCAGTACTTC.

This chain joins TRBV6-1 and TRBJ2-7; TRBD2 aligns across 13 bases. The CDR3 length is 17 residues. The junction had 5 bases not matched to a gene; V was cut back by 1 base and J by 2 bases. Germline CDR1 is MNHNS and CDR2 is SASEGT. The CDR3 is CASSEGTGLAGTYEQYF. The CDR3 coding sequence is TGTGCCAGCAGTGAAGGGACGGGACTAGCGGGGACCTACGAGCAGTACTTC.

The V and J genes are TRBV7-9 and TRBJ1-1; D might be TRBD1 (5 bases). V was cut by 5 bases and J by 1 base, with 14 bases left in between. This CDR3 has 15 amino acids. CDR1 SEHNR and CDR2 FQNEAQ come from the germline V gene (reference sequence). DNA for the CDR3: TGTGCCAGCAGCCCACAGGAGGGAGCGAACACTGAAGCTTTCTTT. It is translated as CASSPQEGANTEAFF. Together with reference TRBV7-9 and TRBJ1-1, the CDR3 gives the full variable domain: DTGVSQNPRHKITKRGQNVTFRCDPISEHNRLYWYRQTLGQGPEFLTYFQNEAQLEKSRLLSDRFSAERPKGSFSTLEIQRTEQGDSAMYLCASSPQEGANTEAFFGQGTRLTVV.